These 16 T cell receptor beta chains share one sample of origin, sequenced in a study of early T cells in non-severe SARS-CoV-2 infection. TCRdb independently ran MiXCR on the 5' RACE reads; one entry per CDR3 protein. The sample yields 55,000 to 65,000 distinct CDR3 sequences, roughly 15% seen once. The sequences come from whole blood, collected at baseline. The origin of the receptors is an adult who was a healthcare worker with PCR-confirmed SARS-CoV-2 infection or an uninfected control (not recorded which).

V is TRBV12-3 or TRBV12-4 and J is TRBJ2-3, with a tentative D call TRBD2 (7 bases). V was pared by 3 bases and J by 4 bases, with 14 bases between. This CDR3 is built from 15 residues. The CDR3 here is CASSFVGGGADTQYF. The CDR3 DNA is TGTGCCAGCAGTTTTGTGGGGGGGGGCGCAGATACGCAGTATTTT.

This clonotype was counted a few times. The V and J genes are TRBV12-5 and TRBJ1-3, with D maybe TRBD1 (6 bases). The germline V gene encodes CDR1 LGHNT and CDR2 FRNRAP. The CDR3 covers 16 residues. Deletions cut 0 bases from V and 2 bases from J, with 11 bases between. The CDR3 loop is CASGLVLWTAGNTIYF. The CDR3 DNA reads TGTGCTAGTGGTTTGGTACTGTGGACAGCTGGAAACACCATATATTTT.

In the case of this clonotype: Given a much more abundant clone one base away, this may be a read error. The gene calls are TRBV30 and TRBJ2-3; tentative D call: TRBD1 (6 bases). The CDR3 has 12 residues. In germline, CDR1 is GTSNPN, CDR2 SVGIG (reference sequence). CDR3 sequence (DNA): TGTGCCCGGAGTGCTGGGGGCGGTCCGCAGTATTTT. Its protein is CARSAGGGPQYF.

This clonotype has a handful of counts. V gene TRBV2 combines with J gene TRBJ2-3; TRBD1 aligns across 7 bases. CDR1 SNHLY and CDR2 FYNNEI come from the germline V gene. The trim removed 8 bases at V and 2 bases at J, leaving 4 bases unmatched. The CDR3 is 13 amino acids. The DNA for the CDR3 is TGTGCCAGCGGCACAGGGGCCACAGATACGCAGTATTTT. It yields the protein CASGTGATDTQYF.

The chain joins TRBV28 to TRBJ2-7, with D tentatively TRBD1 (5 bases). CDR3 size: 14 residues. V was clipped by 8 bases and J by 3 bases, with 17 bases between them. Germline loops: CDR1 MDHEN, CDR2 SYDVKM. The CDR3 here is CASRTTRGNYEQYF. DNA of the CDR3: TGTGCCAGCCGAACCACAAGGGGTAACTACGAGCAGTACTTC.

This clonotype has just a few counts. The rearrangement joins TRBV11-2 to TRBJ1-1, with D hard to call. There are 12 residues in the CDR3. Per germline, CDR1 SGHAT and CDR2 FQNNGV. With 5 bases removed from V and 5 bases from J, the gap between germline ends came to 9 bases. CDR3: CASSLIRTEAFF. Written as DNA, the CDR3 is TGTGCCAGCAGCCTTATCAGGACTGAAGCTTTCTTT.

This clonotype was counted ten times or more. The J gene is TRBJ1-4, the V gene TRBV4-1, with 10 positions matching TRBD1. V trimming: 1 base; J trimming: 0 bases; junction bases outside the gene matches: 5. Germline V gene sequence: CDR1 MGHRA, CDR2 YSYEKL. CDR3 length: 18 residues. The CDR3 region is CASSQVDRGLATNEKLFF. The CDR3 DNA reads TGCGCCAGCAGCCAAGTTGACAGGGGGCTTGCAACTAATGAAAAACTGTTTTTT.

This clonotype has more than one count but fewer than ten. The gene calls are TRBV20-1 and TRBJ2-7; D is perhaps TRBD1 or TRBD2 (5 bases each). V lost 6 bases and J 3 bases, leaving 12 bases between the germline ends. CDR1 is DFQATT and CDR2 is SNEGSKA in the germline V gene (reference sequence). The CDR3 sequence is 12 residues long. The CDR3 DNA follows: TGCAGTGCGGGGACGGGGAGCTACGAGCAGTACTTC. This codes for CSAGTGSYEQYF.

This clonotype was detected many times. The gene calls are TRBV7-2 and TRBJ2-3, with D hard to call. The V gene lost 5 bases and the J gene lost 2 bases, with 2 bases spanning the gap. CDR1 and CDR2 (germline): SGHTA, FQGNSA. CDR3 length: 11 residues. Written as DNA, the CDR3 is TGTGCCAGCAGCCTCACAGATACGCAGTATTTT. Amino acid sequence: CASSLTDTQYF.

This clonotype came up many times. This sequence joins TRBV3-1 and TRBJ2-7, with 10 bases identical to TRBD2. The V gene end was trimmed by 0 bases and the J gene end by 1 base; junction bases not matched to a gene: 9. There are 18 residues in the CDR3. Germline lookup yields CDR1 LGHDT and CDR2 YNNKEL (reference sequence). CDR3 sequence: CASSQDFSGGPTSYEQYF. The CDR3 nucleotides are TGTGCCAGCAGCCAAGATTTTAGCGGGGGGCCAACTTCCTACGAGCAGTACTTC.

This clonotype came up many times. The chain combines TRBV30 with TRBJ2-7, with no clear D. This CDR3 comprises 11 residues. CDR1 is GTSNPN and CDR2 is SVGIG in the germline V gene (reference sequence). V gave up 3 bases and J gave up 6 bases, with 9 bases separating them. CDR3 in amino acids: CAWSKSLEQYF. CDR3 in DNA: TGTGCCTGGAGCAAATCGCTCGAGCAGTACTTC. The whole variable domain, filled in from reference TRBV30 and TRBJ2-7, reads SQTIHQWPATLVQPVGSPLSLECTVEGTSNPNLYWYRQAAGRGLQLLFYSVGIGQISSEVPQNLSASRPQDRQFILSSKKLLLSDSGFYLCAWSKSLEQYFGPGTRLTVT.

This clonotype was observed a few times. The V and J genes are TRBV6-2 or TRBV6-3 and TRBJ2-1; no definite D call. Germline values: CDR1 MNHEY, CDR2 SVGEGT. The CDR3 spans 16 residues. Trimming removed 2 bases from V and 0 bases from J, with 11 bases in between. The CDR3 nucleotides are TGTGCCAGCAGTTACATTCCGGAGAGCTCCTACAATGAGCAGTTCTTC. It codes for CASSYIPESSYNEQFF.

This clonotype was counted at least ten times. The chain is built from TRBV7-2 and TRBJ2-1; TRBD1 is a possible D gene (5 bases). Germline CDR1 reads SGHTA; CDR2 reads FQGNSA. Trimming took 8 bases from V and 4 from J, leaving 12 bases between them. The CDR3 sequence is 13 residues long. This CDR3 reads CASGQSLYNEQFF. CDR3 nucleotide sequence: TGTGCCAGCGGACAAAGTCTTTACAATGAGCAGTTCTTC. Full variable domain (remainder filled in from reference TRBV7-2 and TRBJ2-1): GAGVSQSPSNKVTEKGKDVELRCDPISGHTALYWYRQSLGQGLEFLIYFQGNSAPDKSGLPSDRFSAERTGGSVSTLTIQRTQQEDSAVYLCASGQSLYNEQFFGPGTRLTVL.

This clonotype was counted many times. The rearrangement uses TRBV2 and TRBJ2-3; tentative D call: TRBD2 (5 bases). Trimming pared 6 bases from V and 0 bases from J, leaving 10 bases between. The CDR3 totals 14 residues. Germline CDR1 SNHLY, CDR2 FYNNEI. The chain's CDR3 is CASRFWTSTDTQYF. The CDR3, as DNA: TGTGCCAGCAGATTCTGGACTAGCACAGATACGCAGTATTTT.

This clonotype came up a few times. The chain uses TRBV14 and TRBJ2-1; maybe TRBD2 (5 bases). Germline-derived CDR1 and CDR2 are SGHDN and FVKESK. The CDR3 is made up of 12 amino acids. V lost 6 bases and J lost 8, with 11 bases in between. In DNA, the CDR3 is TGTGCCAGCAGTGATCTAGCAGATGAGCAGTTCTTC. It codes for CASSDLADEQFF.

This sequence joins TRBV9 and TRBJ2-3, with D hard to call. The CDR3 has 15 residues. In germline, CDR1 is SGDLS, CDR2 YYNGEE. The V end was cut by 0 bases, the J end by 0 bases, with 8 bases between. For the CDR3, the DNA is TGTGCCAGCAGCGTAGCTCCTCGTAGCACAGATACGCAGTATTTT. The encoded protein is CASSVAPRSTDTQYF. Looking up the rest from reference TRBV9 and TRBJ2-3 gives the full variable domain: DSGVTQTPKHLITATGQRVTLRCSPRSGDLSVYWYQQSLDQGLQFLIQYYNGEERAKGNILERFSAQQFPDLHSELNLSSLELGDSALYFCASSVAPRSTDTQYFGPGTRLTVL.